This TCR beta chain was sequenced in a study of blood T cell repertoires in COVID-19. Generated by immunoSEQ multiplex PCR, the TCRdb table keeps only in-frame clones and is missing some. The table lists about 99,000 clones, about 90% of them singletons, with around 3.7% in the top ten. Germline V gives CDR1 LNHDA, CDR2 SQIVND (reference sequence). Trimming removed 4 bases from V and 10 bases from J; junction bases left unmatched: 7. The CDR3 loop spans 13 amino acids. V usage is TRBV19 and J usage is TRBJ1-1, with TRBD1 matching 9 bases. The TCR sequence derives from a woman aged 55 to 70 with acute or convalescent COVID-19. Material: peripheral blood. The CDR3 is CASSTTGGWRAFF. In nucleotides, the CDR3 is TGTGCCAGTAGTACTACAGGGGGCTGGAGAGCTTTCTTT.